The T cell receptor beta chain described here comes from a study of blood T cell repertoires in COVID-19. In the study overall: Nucleic acid was either cDNA or gDNA, and it came from T cells, B-cell-depleted T cells, or PBMCs.

V was pared by 7 bases and J by 8 bases, with 8 bases of the junction left unmatched. This CDR3 is 13 amino acids long. Germline CDR1 MNHNY, CDR2 SVGAGI (reference sequence). Method: immunoSEQ multiplex PCR; TCRdb's copy keeps in-frame clones and lacks some. The sample contains 84,000 or so clones, 83% of which appear only once. Sample: peripheral blood. The chain recombines TRBV6-6 with TRBJ2-1, with 7 bases lining up with TRBD2. This clonotype was sampled from a woman older than 75 with acute or convalescent COVID-19. The CDR3 region is CASTPREYDEQFF. The DNA for the CDR3 is TGTGCCAGCACCCCGCGGGAGTATGATGAGCAGTTCTTC.